This TCR beta chain was found in a study of cytomegalovirus exposure and HLA in healthy donors. Germline loops: CDR1 SEHNR, CDR2 FQNEAQ (reference sequence). The CDR3 is 16 residues long. Trimming shortened V by 5 bases and J by 1 base, and 17 bases separated the two germline ends. PCR employed 60 Vbeta and 13 Jbeta primers. Assay used: immunoSEQ multiplex PCR; TCRdb lists only in-frame clones, some missing. This specimen shows approximately 150,000 clones; the ten leading clones hold around 1.7%. Healthy bone marrow donors made up the donor group. This sequence was found in a woman aged 45-65 years in good health and CMV-seronegative. The material sequenced was PBMCs. The V call is TRBV7-9, the J call TRBJ1-1; a possible D gene is TRBD1 (5 bases). The CDR3 DNA follows: TGTGCCAGCAGCCCAAGGGGCCCTCATAGGAACACTGAAGCTTTCTTT. Protein product: CASSPRGPHRNTEAFF.